Each of the 10 T cell receptor beta chains below was sequenced from the same sample in a study of technical replicates of blood from several donors. Data came from immunoSEQ multiplex PCR; TCRdb stores just in-frame clones and leaves some out. The table lists about 70,000 clones, almost 99% of them singletons, with 0.22% in the top ten. Material: T cells isolated from PBMCs. The receptors come from a human donor in good health.

V is TRBV9 and J is TRBJ2-7; D is perhaps TRBD1 (6 bases). Trimming cost V 7 bases and J 4 bases, with 18 bases left between them. Per the germline V gene, CDR1 is SGDLS and CDR2 is YYNGEE. The CDR3 consists of 14 residues. The CDR3 nucleotides are TGTGCCAGCGGGCCCGGACAGAGGTTTTACGAGCAGTACTTC. Its translation is CASGPGQRFYEQYF.

The chain recombines TRBV15 with TRBJ1-5; D gene unclear. This CDR3 has 15 amino acids. V gave up 0 bases and J gave up 0 bases, with 6 bases separating them. The germline V gene has CDR1 LNHNV and CDR2 YYDKDF (reference sequence). Here the CDR3 reads CATSREEYSNQPQHF. The CDR3 nucleotides read TGTGCCACCAGCAGAGAAGAGTATAGCAATCAGCCCCAGCATTTT. Full variable domain (outside the CDR3, taken from reference TRBV15 and TRBJ1-5): DAMVIQNPRYQVTQFGKPVTLSCSQTLNHNVMYWYQQKSSQAPKLLFHYYDKDFNNEADTPDNFQSRRPNTSFCFLDIRSPGLGDTAMYLCATSREEYSNQPQHFGDGTRLSIL.

The rearrangement uses TRBV28 and TRBJ1-1; D remains ambiguous. V was clipped by 1 base and J by 4 bases, with 7 bases between them. Germline CDR1 is MDHEN and CDR2 is SYDVKM. This CDR3 is built from 13 residues. The CDR3 DNA reads as TGTGCCAGCAGTTTATCCTTTATCACTGAAGCTTTCTTT. It specifies CASSLSFITEAFF.

The gene calls are TRBV5-1 and TRBJ2-5, with D possibly being TRBD1 (6 bases). V was pared by 3 bases and J by 3 bases, with 15 bases between. The CDR3 is 15 amino acids. The V gene's germline CDR1 is SGHRS and CDR2 YFSETQ. CDR3 protein: CASSSLTGYEETQYF. The CDR3 bases are TGCGCCAGCAGCTCCCTAACAGGGTATGAAGAGACCCAGTACTTC. The full variable domain, rest sourced from reference TRBV5-1 and TRBJ2-5, is KAGVTQTPRYLIKTRGQQVTLSCSPISGHRSVSWYQQTPGQGLQFLFEYFSETQRNKGNFPGRFSGRQFSNSRSEMNVSTLELGDSALYLCASSSLTGYEETQYFGPGTRLLVL.

The chain recombines TRBV6-6 with TRBJ2-5, with TRBD2 identical over 12 bases. Losses at the gene ends were 7 bases for V and 4 bases for J; bases not matched to a gene: 4. CDR1 and CDR2 from the germline V gene are MNHNY and SVGAGI (reference sequence). This CDR3 has 14 amino acids. This CDR3 is CASMTSGSGETQYF. CDR3 DNA sequence: TGTGCCAGCATGACTAGCGGGAGTGGAGAGACCCAGTACTTC.

CDR3: CASSTSTGTDTQYF. The CDR3 DNA reads as TGTGCCAGTAGTACGTCGACAGGCACAGATACGCAGTATTTT. V usage is TRBV19 and J usage is TRBJ2-3; maybe TRBD1 (5 bases). Germline V gives CDR1 LNHDA, CDR2 SQIVND (reference sequence). The V gene lost 4 bases and the J gene lost 1 base, with 9 bases spanning the gap. The CDR3 loop spans 14 amino acids. Filled out from reference TRBV19 and TRBJ2-3, the complete variable domain reads DGGITQSPKYLFRKEGQNVTLSCEQNLNHDAMYWYRQDPGQGLRLIYYSQIVNDFQKGDIAEGYSVSREKKESFPLTVTSAQKNPTAFYLCASSTSTGTDTQYFGPGTRLTVL.

The gene calls are TRBV28 and TRBJ1-2; 8 nucleotides line up with TRBD1. CDR3 length equals 15 residues. J gave up 3 bases and V 2 bases, and 5 bases lay outside the gene matches. Germline V CDR1 and CDR2: MDHEN, SYDVKM. The CDR3 reads CASSLGAGGYYGYTF. CDR3 DNA sequence: TGTGCCAGCAGTTTAGGGGCAGGGGGCTACTATGGCTACACCTTC.

The chain uses TRBV6-5 and TRBJ1-2; 10 nucleotides align to TRBD1. Unmatched junction bases numbered 5, after V lost 4 bases and J lost 6 bases. Germline-derived CDR1 and CDR2 are MNHEY and SVGAGI. CDR3 size: 14 residues. The CDR3 sequence: CASSSPGTGDGYTF. Here the CDR3 DNA reads TGTGCCAGCAGTTCCCCCGGGACAGGGGATGGCTACACCTTC.

The J gene is TRBJ2-1, the V gene TRBV10-3, with TRBD2 identical over 8 bases. The V gene's germline CDR1 is ENHRY and CDR2 SYGVKD. Trimming removed 2 bases from V and 7 bases from J; junction bases left unmatched: 4. There are 14 residues in the CDR3. This CDR3 is CAISEGTSRNEQFF. For the CDR3, the DNA is TGTGCCATCAGTGAGGGGACTAGTAGGAATGAGCAGTTCTTC.

The chain employs TRBV19 and TRBJ1-1, with TRBD1 identical over 8 bases. This CDR3 contains 17 residues. The germline V gene encodes CDR1 LNHDA and CDR2 SQIVND (reference sequence). J was trimmed by 4 bases and V by 4 bases; bases with no gene match: 14. CDR3 loop: CASSTLGQGGWGTEAFF. The CDR3 region has the DNA TGTGCCAGTAGTACCCTCGGACAGGGAGGATGGGGCACTGAAGCTTTCTTT.